This T cell receptor (beta chain) emerged from a study of blood T cell repertoires in COVID-19. Study background: Samples of COVID-19 (acute and convalescent) were obtained from the United States, Italy and Spain.

Clinical histories supplied by participants themselves formed the basis of cohort assignment. For recovered donors of Cohort 3, there were two negative PCRs, clearance, or symptom resolution. This clone was counted a single time. The repertoire was sequenced with immunoSEQ multiplex PCR; TCRdb's copy has only in-frame clones and lacks some. The sample has 250,000 to 300,000 clones, approximately 83% seen once. Specimen: PBMCs or T cells enriched from blood (not recorded which). This clonotype originated in a woman aged 45 to 65 who had recovered from COVID-19.

The CDR3: CASSQSSSETQYF. In DNA form, the CDR3 reads TGCGCCAGCAGCCAATCCTCGAGCGAGACGCAGTATTTT. The rearrangement uses TRBV4-1 and TRBJ2-3; D call uncertain. Germline V lookup: CDR1 MGHRA, CDR2 YSYEKL. The CDR3 covers 13 residues. Trimming removed 2 bases from V and 9 bases from J, with 12 bases in between.